This section outlines one T cell receptor beta chain sequence together with its context. What antigen it recognizes has not been identified. No per-base quality is available; no much larger clone lies one base away. In total, 666 healthy bone marrow donors made up the cohort. Cohort members were all nominally healthy when sampled, although unrecorded immune exposures were likely present. The donor was CMV seronegative and was included in the group of 352 seronegative cohort members. Every donor gave a peripheral blood sample, and the peripheral blood mononuclear cells from that sample were used for TCR beta sequencing. Genomic DNA was extracted from the blood cell samples with the Qiagen DNeasy Blood Extraction Kit. This sample stems from a study of cytomegalovirus exposure and HLA in healthy donors (TCRdb year 2017). Regarding the complete study: According to an earlier analysis of several hundred of the donors, some 170 million T cells yielded 117 million unique TCR beta sequences and approximately 300 Gb of sequence data. On average, roughly 250,000 unique TCR beta nucleotide sequences were sequenced per donor among 350 to 400 genotyped donors of the cohort, with roughly 18% of those sequences being non-productive. HLA typing covered class I and class II loci at four-digit resolution. The genetic ancestry cluster associated with self-reported Caucasian donors included roughly four fifths of the approximately 430 genotyped donors. Every repertoire in the discovery cohort had been generated on one and the same sequencing platform. The study combined high-throughput TCR immunosequencing, statistical association of individual TCRs with disease status, and machine learning to predict cytomegalovirus infection status. To decide whether each TCR beta V gene segment behaved as functional or pseudogenic, an earlier analysis of some 600 of the donors relied on high-throughput TCR beta sequencing. A later genetic analysis used genome-wide SNP genotypes for about 65% of the roughly 700 donors, treating that subset as a discovery cohort. Besides the first cohort of more than 650 subjects, a separate validation cohort made up of roughly 120 different subjects was used. Donor age, sex, ethnicity and CMV serostatus were collected together with the repertoire data. In the later analysis, no new phenotypic data were used to find candidate immune exposures; instead, reliance was placed on TCR beta sequences and their occurrence across donors. Roughly 300 gigabases of sequencing data and 78 million or so unique TCR sequences were included in an early release covering roughly 600 HLA-typed donors. Typing coverage varied by locus: roughly 629-630 donors for A, B, C, DRB1 and DQB1; 522 for DQA1; approximately 570 for DPA1; approximately 490 for DPB1. The T cell repertoires of several hundred subjects were profiled by immunosequencing and related to cytomegalovirus serostatus. The study aimed to test whether signatures of past pathogen exposure could be identified by cataloging public T cell receptors. Four to six DR-DQ haplotypes were handled as single units for association and clustering, since linkage in the cohort was strong. In a later analysis, previously published TCR beta repertoires from about 670 donors were re-analyzed and high-resolution HLA genotyping was added so that TCR occurrence patterns could be studied.

Libraries were made using the immunoSEQ multiplex PCR assay. For the multiplex PCR, a mixture combining 60 forward primers for TCR Vbeta segments and 13 reverse primers for TCR Jbeta segments was used. The CDR3 region of rearranged TCR beta genes was amplified from genomic DNA with a multiplex PCR assay. The amplified TCR beta libraries were sequenced on the Illumina HiSeq System as 87-base-pair reads. Per the source publication's procedure: A later analysis counted around 72 million unique TCR beta chains across the 550 to 700 repertoires, and about 10 million of these chains were shared by at least two donors. Raw reads were error-corrected and collapsed into unique sequences by a nearest-neighbor algorithm in which closely related sequences were merged to remove PCR and sequencing errors. To assign V, D and J gene segments, CDR3 sequences were aligned to IMGT reference sequences. For a sequence to be retained, at least a six-nucleotide match to both a V gene segment and a J gene segment was required. Rearrangements were classified as productive when the CDR3 lacked stop codons and remained in frame with V and J, and all other rearrangements were classified as non-productive. CDR3 was defined according to IMGT convention as the region running from the second conserved V-encoded cysteine to the conserved J-encoded phenylalanine. The earlier analysis of 500 to 650 of the donors excluded any sequence lacking an unambiguous match to a single V gene segment. An earlier analysis of about 600 of the donors called V segments functional above 56.7% productive rearrangements and segregating when the between-donor standard deviation exceeded 5%. A statistical classification framework was developed to diagnose cytomegalovirus status using the catalog of TCR beta chain sequences. In a later analysis, TCR nucleotide sequences were compared against IMGT/GENE-DB human TR gene sequences so that V and J genes could be assigned. A later analysis assigned CDR3 sequences and most-parsimonious VDJ recombination scenarios with the TCRdist pipeline. In a later analysis, every TCR beta chain was defined by the combination of its CDR3 amino acid sequence and its V-gene family, and reads without a unique V-gene family were dropped. To address suspected cross-contamination and a sequencing artifact, a later analysis removed over 500 highly shared, low-generation-probability nucleotide sequences. In a later analysis, a clonal expansion index was calculated for each public chain from normalized within-repertoire ranks of inferred template counts. A later analysis computed generation probabilities with a VDJ recombination model fitted to out-of-frame rearrangements, and checked the results against IGoR. In a later analysis, hypergeometric tests were used to score TCR-TCR, TCR-HLA and TCR-CMV co-occurrence, with a repertoire-size bias correction applied to TCR pairs. In a later analysis, false discovery rates were estimated by permuting HLA or CMV assignments 20 times. In a later analysis, co-occurring TCRs were grouped using DBSCAN, with TCRdist sequence similarity added in when clustering inside HLA-allele-positive subsets. Co-occurrence clustering excluded repertoires with fewer than 30,000 or more than 120,000 public chains, plus five with anomalous nucleotide sharing. TCRdb obtained this table from immuneACCESS and retained in-frame rearrangements with V and J assigned. These tables miss some clones; where compared with another copy, unresolved V genes account for less than half of the shortfall, and the remainder is unexplained. The D gene and trimming were derived from the DNA, and the V and J assignments and clone size from that table. The sample profile shows some 150,000 clones; over 60% of them were found once. The ten largest clonotypes hold 1.5% to 2% of the sample.

What the work shows at the level of the full study, not this receptor alone: The presence/absence analyses assumed that sequencing depth was roughly uniform across donors, and that assumption may not be true. A later genetic analysis associated a missense DCLRE1C variant with V-gene and J-gene trimming of TCR beta chains, and an independent cohort replicated the association. A group of highly shared sequence variants was considered likely to be a technical artifact of the sequencing pipeline. The only immune exposure information available for the cohort was CMV serostatus. Linkage disequilibrium might explain the correlated functional status among segregating V segments, but an unknown experimental factor could not be ruled out. A total of 164 TCR beta chains were listed by the study as associated with cytomegalovirus. The authors suggested that the approach could potentially be extended to other disease states and immunological phenotypes. According to a later analysis, most CMV-associated TCR beta chains appeared to be HLA-restricted, and the HLA associations seemed to be driven largely by CMV exposure. A later genetic analysis reported fewer N-insertions in productive TCRs among donors in an Asian-associated ancestry cluster than the roughly 720-donor mean. Some IMGT-functional V segments, including TRBV6-2 and TRBV6-3, could not be told apart with the 87-base-pair reads, so those segments were excluded. Compared with equally common non-associated chains, HLA-associated TCR beta chains in a later analysis were more clonally expanded and had lower generation probabilities. In an earlier analysis of approximately 590 of the donors, most TCR beta V segments appeared in productive rearrangements about 90% or about 30% of the time, broadly matching IMGT annotations. Because counts were too low, seventeen rarely observed V segments, including chromosome 9 orphons, were excluded from the earlier analysis of 587 of the donors. Cytomegalovirus status was reported to be diagnosed by the classifier with high specificity and sensitivity in both the original and validation cohorts. This cohort had only TCR beta chains sequenced, and the lack of alpha or paired-chain data limited which features could be detected. A later analysis associated 15,000 or so TCR beta sequences with specific HLA alleles at a false discovery rate of 0.05. Strong co-occurrence of HLA alleles, especially DR and DQ, made assigning TCR associations to individual alleles difficult. Three of the identified cytomegalovirus-associated TCR beta chains were confirmed in vitro to be specific for cytomegalovirus antigens. In a later analysis, the rate of TCR association differed among HLA loci, with DRB1 alleles having the most associated TCRs and HLA-C alleles having the fewest. A further reported finding was that TCR beta sequences accurately predicted the HLA-A and HLA-B alleles for most subjects in the first cohort. In a later analysis, several top co-occurrence clusters were reported to appear linked to parvovirus B19, influenza, CMV and Epstein-Barr virus. Most TCR sequences were observed very rarely across donors, whereas some public TCRs were present in many individuals. Because some donors lacked HLA typing at each locus, the association tests relied only on the typed subset.

The CDR3 runs 12 amino acids, cysteine and phenylalanine included. Only the CDR3 portion is preserved as DNA: 36 bases, with reading frame beginning at the first base. The germline V gene encodes CDR1 SNHLY and CDR2 FYNNEI. Trimming accounts for 9 bases at V and 6 bases at J, while the number of junction bases matched to no gene is 7. The chain couples TRBV2 to TRBJ1-2, with 7 bases in between that match TRBD1. Sequencing used PBMCs. The TCR was taken from a woman aged 40 to 50 in good health and CMV-seronegative. The CDR3: CARPGTVNGYTF. In nucleotides, the sequence is TGTGCCAGACCCGGGACAGTAAATGGCTACACCTTC.